These 20 T cell receptor beta chains were all obtained from the same sample, sequenced in a study of cytomegalovirus exposure and HLA in healthy donors. PCR primers comprised 60 Vbeta and 13 Jbeta primers. Measured with immunoSEQ multiplex PCR; TCRdb has only the in-frame clones, and not every one. This table holds fewer than 100,000 clones. The material sequenced was PBMCs. These receptors were obtained from a woman aged 55-69 years in good health and CMV-seronegative.

The J gene is TRBJ1-5, the V gene TRBV28, with a weak D call TRBD1 (6 bases). Germline values: CDR1 MDHEN, CDR2 SYDVKM. Trimming cost V 5 bases and J 2 bases, with 7 bases left between them. The CDR3 is 13 amino acids. The CDR3 is CASSGQRNQPQHF. DNA of the CDR3: TGTGCCAGCAGTGGACAGCGCAATCAGCCCCAGCATTTT.

J is TRBJ1-4 and V is TRBV5-1; TRBD1 matches at 7 bases. V dropped 4 bases and J dropped 8; count of bases not matched to a gene: 8. This CDR3 is built from 14 residues. CDR1 and CDR2 (germline): SGHRS, YFSETQ. The CDR3 loop is CASSLPGGDEKLFF. CDR3 DNA sequence: TGCGCCAGCAGCCTCCCAGGGGGTGACGAAAAACTGTTTTTT. Drawing the rest from reference TRBV5-1 and TRBJ1-4, the complete variable domain is KAGVTQTPRYLIKTRGQQVTLSCSPISGHRSVSWYQQTPGQGLQFLFEYFSETQRNKGNFPGRFSGRQFSNSRSEMNVSTLELGDSALYLCASSLPGGDEKLFFGSGTQLSVL.

The V call is TRBV10-1, the J call TRBJ1-4; D is ambiguous. The germline V gene has CDR1 WNHNN and CDR2 SYGVQD (reference sequence). The V end was cut by 7 bases, the J end by 5 bases, with 11 bases between. The CDR3 is 13 amino acids. The CDR3 region is CASKLPGNEKLFF. DNA of the CDR3: TGCGCCAGCAAACTACCCGGGAATGAAAAACTGTTTTTT.

The V and J genes are TRBV5-4 and TRBJ1-3; possibly TRBD1 for D (6 bases). Trimming cost V 2 bases and J 8 bases, with 11 bases left between them. This CDR3 is built from 13 residues. Germline V gene data show CDR1 as SGHNT and CDR2 as YYREEE (reference sequence). CDR3 sequence: CASSLQGRDTIYF. In DNA form, the CDR3 reads TGTGCCAGCAGCTTACAGGGTAGGGACACCATATATTTT.

This chain joins TRBV28 and TRBJ2-5; D is possibly TRBD2 (7 bases). Germline V gives CDR1 MDHEN, CDR2 SYDVKM. This CDR3 comprises 18 residues. The V and J ends lost 4 bases and 3 bases respectively, with 24 bases between them. CDR3 protein: CASSSPGGGGVSKETQYF. CDR3 coding DNA: TGTGCCAGCAGTTCCCCAGGCGGAGGGGGGGTTAGTAAAGAGACCCAGTACTTC.

This chain connects TRBV28 to TRBJ1-5; a weak D match, TRBD1 (5 bases). CDR3 length: 13 amino acids. Germline V gene sequence: CDR1 MDHEN, CDR2 SYDVKM. Between the trimmed V and J ends, which lost 8 bases and 4 bases, there was a span of 12 bases. The CDR3 is CASERGSNQPQHF. The CDR3 nucleotides read TGTGCCAGCGAAAGGGGCAGTAATCAGCCCCAGCATTTT.

This rearrangement joins TRBV5-8 to TRBJ2-3, with 8 bases matching TRBD1. Germline assignment: CDR1 SGHTS and CDR2 YDEGEE. J lost 0 bases, V lost 4 bases, and 7 bases had no gene match. This CDR3 has 16 amino acids. CDR3 sequence: CASSKGQDLSTDTQYF. In DNA form, the CDR3 reads TGTGCCAGCAGCAAGGGACAGGACCTTAGCACAGATACGCAGTATTTT.

J is TRBJ1-5 and V is TRBV6-6; 8 bases are shared with TRBD1. CDR1 MNHNY and CDR2 SVGAGI come from the germline V gene (reference sequence). The ends lost 4 bases at V and 0 bases at J; junction bases unmatched: 5. The CDR3 covers 16 residues. In nucleotides, the CDR3 is TGTGCCAGCAGTTCTTACCAGGGGGCTAGCAATCAGCCCCAGCATTTT. The encoded protein is CASSSYQGASNQPQHF.

The genes are TRBV27 and TRBJ2-7, with TRBD2 identical over 12 bases. The trim removed 6 bases at V and 7 bases at J, leaving 10 bases unmatched. Germline values: CDR1 MNHEY, CDR2 SMNVEV (reference sequence). CDR3 length equals 15 residues. The CDR3 is CASSLSTSGSREQYF. The CDR3 coding sequence is TGTGCCAGCAGCCTTTCGACTAGCGGGAGTCGGGAGCAGTACTTC.

The V and J genes are TRBV2 and TRBJ2-3; 8 bases line up with TRBD2. The V and J ends lost 5 bases and 6 bases, in that order; junction bases with no gene match: 4. Germline CDR1 is SNHLY and CDR2 is FYNNEI. The CDR3 consists of 13 residues. CDR3 sequence reads: CASSYSGMDTQYF. Written as DNA, the CDR3 is TGTGCCAGCAGTTATAGCGGGATGGATACGCAGTATTTT.

This rearrangement joins TRBV19 to TRBJ1-5; no reliable D call. V shed 2 bases and J shed 7 bases, with 9 bases lying between them. CDR1 and CDR2 from the germline V gene are LNHDA and SQIVND (reference sequence). This CDR3 comprises 13 residues. CDR3 nucleotides: TGTGCCAGTAGTATATCCCGGGTCCAGCCCCAGCATTTT. Amino acid sequence: CASSISRVQPQHF.

The rearrangement uses TRBV6-1 and TRBJ1-2, with D uncertain. The CDR3 has 13 residues. The germline gives CDR1 MNHNS, CDR2 SASEGT. V was cut by 7 bases and J by 5 bases, with 14 bases left in between. CDR3 DNA: TGTGCCAGCACTACAAGTACAGAATATGGCTACACCTTC. Its protein product is CASTTSTEYGYTF.

The chain has TRBV9 and TRBJ1-4, with D uncertain. This CDR3 is 15 amino acids long. Germline V gives CDR1 SGDLS, CDR2 YYNGEE. Between the trimmed V and J ends, which lost 0 bases and 7 bases, there was a span of 13 bases. CDR3: CASSVAEGSLEKLFF. CDR3 nucleotide sequence: TGTGCCAGCAGCGTAGCTGAGGGCAGTCTTGAAAAACTGTTTTTT.

The chain employs TRBV5-1 and TRBJ2-7; the match to TRBD2 covers 8 bases. This CDR3 has 15 amino acids. Looked up from germline, CDR1 is SGHRS and CDR2 is YFSETQ. The V gene end was trimmed by 5 bases and the J gene end by 5 bases; junction bases not matched to a gene: 12. For the CDR3, the DNA is TGCGCCAGCAGTCGGTCAGGGGAGACTAGCGACGAGCAGTACTTC. Protein product: CASSRSGETSDEQYF.

This chain uses TRBV5-5 with TRBJ2-3, with 7 positions matching TRBD1. Germline-derived CDR1 and CDR2 are SGHKS and YYEKEE (reference sequence). The trim removed 4 bases at V and 1 base at J, leaving 6 bases unmatched. CDR3 length: 15 amino acids. The CDR3 DNA reads as TGTGCCAGCAGCCCGGGACAGACTCGCACAGATACGCAGTATTTT. Protein: CASSPGQTRTDTQYF. Full variable domain (missing parts from reference TRBV5-5 and TRBJ2-3): DAGVTQSPTHLIKTRGQQVTLRCSPISGHKSVSWYQQVLGQGPQFIFQYYEKEERGRGNFPDRFSARQFPNYSSELNVNALLLGDSALYLCASSPGQTRTDTQYFGPGTRLTVL.

The chain couples TRBV7-2 to TRBJ2-5; D uncertain. The J call is doubtful: the DNA matches TRBJ2-7 better. The CDR3 totals 15 residues. Germline CDR1 and CDR2: SGHTA and FQGNSA. The CDR3 here is CASSLSQAMAYEQYF. Written as DNA, the CDR3 is TGTGCCAGCAGCTTAAGTCAGGCCATGGCTTACGAGCAGTACTTC.

The gene calls are TRBV4-3 and TRBJ2-2, with D possibly matching TRBD2 (7 bases). Germline CDR1 LGHNA, CDR2 YSLEER. The CDR3 covers 16 residues. Trimming shortened V by 0 bases and J by 7 bases, and 15 bases separated the two germline ends. The CDR3 protein is CASSQEGRGRNGELFF. Here the CDR3 DNA reads TGCGCCAGCAGCCAAGAAGGGCGGGGGCGGAACGGGGAGCTGTTTTTT.

The CDR3 DNA is TGCGCCAGCAGCCAATATGCGGGGCTTCAGCCCCAGCATTTT. Translated: CASSQYAGLQPQHF. This chain joins TRBV4-1 and TRBJ1-5; TRBD1 is a possible D gene (5 bases). The germline CDR1 and CDR2 sequences are MGHRA and YSYEKL. Deletions cut 2 bases from V and 6 bases from J, with 11 bases between. This CDR3 is 14 amino acids long.

The chain combines TRBV5-5 with TRBJ2-3; 8 positions match TRBD1. V lost 0 bases, J lost 2 bases, and 14 bases stayed unmatched. Germline V gene data show CDR1 as SGHKS and CDR2 as YYEKEE (reference sequence). The CDR3 is 19 amino acids. This CDR3 reads CASSLAGSGQGRHTDTQYF. CDR3 nucleotide sequence: TGTGCCAGCAGCTTGGCAGGAAGCGGACAGGGCAGACACACAGATACGCAGTATTTT.

The rearrangement uses TRBV10-2 and TRBJ2-3; TRBD2 matches 7 bases. CDR3 length: 17 residues. Germline-derived CDR1 and CDR2 are WSHSY and SAAADI. Unmatched junction bases numbered 8, after V lost 2 bases and J lost 0 bases. The CDR3 spells CASSEPPYSGSTDTQYF. The CDR3, as DNA: TGCGCCAGCAGTGAGCCGCCCTATAGCGGGAGCACAGATACGCAGTATTTT.